This T cell receptor beta chain was documented in a study of blood T cell repertoires in COVID-19. About the study: PBMCs, B-cell-depleted T cells, or T cells provided the cDNA or gDNA that made up the material.

Germline V CDR1 and CDR2: LNHDA, SQIVND (reference sequence). Trimming stripped 8 bases from V and 0 bases from J, with 7 bases between. The CDR3 is 13 residues long. Original processing notes: Scientists estimated how many nucleated cells there were by amplifying reference gene primers. The protocol was immunoSEQ multiplex PCR, while the TCRdb copy is restricted to in-frame clones and leaves out a portion. The V and J calls and clone size are taken from that table; D and trimming were inferred from the DNA. The sample lists about 190,000 clones; under 85% were seen once. The chain recombines TRBV19 with TRBJ2-2, with D unclear. The sample comprised peripheral blood. The receptor was derived from a man aged 80 or over with COVID-19, enrolled during active disease. CDR3 DNA sequence: TGTGCCAGTCAACTCCCGAACACCGGGGAGCTGTTTTTT. Its translation: CASQLPNTGELFF. The complete variable domain, with remaining parts taken from reference TRBV19 and TRBJ2-2, reads DGGITQSPKYLFRKEGQNVTLSCEQNLNHDAMYWYRQDPGQGLRLIYYSQIVNDFQKGDIAEGYSVSREKKESFPLTVTSAQKNPTAFYLCASQLPNTGELFFGEGSRLTVL.